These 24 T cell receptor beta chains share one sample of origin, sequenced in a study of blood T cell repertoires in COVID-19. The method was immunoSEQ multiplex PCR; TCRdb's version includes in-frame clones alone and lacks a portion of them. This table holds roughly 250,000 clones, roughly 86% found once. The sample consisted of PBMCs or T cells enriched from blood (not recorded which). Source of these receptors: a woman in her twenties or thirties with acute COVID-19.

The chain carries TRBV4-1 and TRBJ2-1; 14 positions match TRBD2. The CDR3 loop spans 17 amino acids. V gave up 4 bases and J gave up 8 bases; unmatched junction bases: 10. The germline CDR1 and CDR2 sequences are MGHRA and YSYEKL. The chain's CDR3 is CASSRTPGLAGADEQFF. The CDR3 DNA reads TGCGCCAGCAGCCGCACCCCGGGACTAGCGGGGGCAGATGAGCAGTTCTTC.

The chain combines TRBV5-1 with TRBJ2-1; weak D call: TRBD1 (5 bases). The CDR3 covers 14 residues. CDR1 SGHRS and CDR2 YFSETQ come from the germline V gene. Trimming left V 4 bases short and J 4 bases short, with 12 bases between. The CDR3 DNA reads TGCGCCAGCAGCGAAAGACAGATTTACAATGAGCAGTTCTTC. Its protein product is CASSERQIYNEQFF.

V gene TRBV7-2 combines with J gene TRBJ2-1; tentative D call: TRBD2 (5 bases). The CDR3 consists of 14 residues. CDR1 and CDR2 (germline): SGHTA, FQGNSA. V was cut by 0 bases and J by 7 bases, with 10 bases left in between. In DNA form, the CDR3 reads TGTGCCAGCAGCTTAGCGTACGGGGTGAATGAGCAGTTCTTC. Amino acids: CASSLAYGVNEQFF. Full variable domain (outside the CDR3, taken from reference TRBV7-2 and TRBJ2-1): GAGVSQSPSNKVTEKGKDVELRCDPISGHTALYWYRQSLGQGLEFLIYFQGNSAPDKSGLPSDRFSAERTGGSVSTLTIQRTQQEDSAVYLCASSLAYGVNEQFFGPGTRLTVL.

The CDR3 loop reads CASSDRGRADTQYF. In DNA form, the CDR3 reads TGTGCCAGCAGTGACAGGGGGAGAGCAGATACGCAGTATTTT. The chain uses TRBV6-1 and TRBJ2-3; 7 bases are shared with TRBD1. CDR1 is MNHNS and CDR2 is SASEGT in the germline V gene. The CDR3 totals 14 residues. V was pared by 3 bases and J by 4 bases, with 4 bases of the junction left unmatched.

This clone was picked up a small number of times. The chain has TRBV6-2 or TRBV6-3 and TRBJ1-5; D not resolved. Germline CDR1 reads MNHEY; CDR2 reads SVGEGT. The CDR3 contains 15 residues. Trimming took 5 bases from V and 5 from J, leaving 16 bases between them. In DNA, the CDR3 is TGTGCCAGCAGTATAACAGCGAGGGATGATCAGCCCCAGCATTTT. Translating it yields CASSITARDDQPQHF.

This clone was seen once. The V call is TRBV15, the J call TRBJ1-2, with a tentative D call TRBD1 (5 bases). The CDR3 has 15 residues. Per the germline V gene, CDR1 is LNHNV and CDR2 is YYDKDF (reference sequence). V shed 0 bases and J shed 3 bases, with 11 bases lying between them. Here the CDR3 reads CATSRDKGRDYGYTF. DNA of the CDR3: TGTGCCACCAGCAGAGATAAGGGCAGGGACTATGGCTACACCTTC.

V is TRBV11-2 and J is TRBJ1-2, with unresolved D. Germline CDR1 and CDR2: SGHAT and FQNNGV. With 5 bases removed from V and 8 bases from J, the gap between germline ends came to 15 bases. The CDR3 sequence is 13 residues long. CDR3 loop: CASSPGYEGGYTF. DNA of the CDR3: TGTGCCAGCAGCCCGGGCTATGAGGGCGGCTACACCTTC. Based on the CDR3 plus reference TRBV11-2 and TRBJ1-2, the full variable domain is EAGVAQSPRYKIIEKRQSVAFWCNPISGHATLYWYQQILGQGPKLLIQFQNNGVVDDSQLPKDRFSAERLKGVDSTLKIQPAKLEDSAVYLCASSPGYEGGYTFGSGTRLTVV.

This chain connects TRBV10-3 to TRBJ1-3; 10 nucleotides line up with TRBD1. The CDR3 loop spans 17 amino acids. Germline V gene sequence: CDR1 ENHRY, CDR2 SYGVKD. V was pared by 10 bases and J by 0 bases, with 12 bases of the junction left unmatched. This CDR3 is CATGARDRGPSGNTIYF. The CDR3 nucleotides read TGTGCCACAGGGGCTCGGGACAGGGGTCCCTCTGGAAACACCATATATTTT.

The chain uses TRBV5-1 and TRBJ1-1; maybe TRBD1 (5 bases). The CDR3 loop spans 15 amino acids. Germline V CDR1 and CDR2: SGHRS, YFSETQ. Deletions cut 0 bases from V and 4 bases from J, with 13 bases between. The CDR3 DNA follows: TGCGCCAGCAGCTTGGAGACAGAAAGAGGCACTGAAGCTTTCTTT. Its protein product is CASSLETERGTEAFF.

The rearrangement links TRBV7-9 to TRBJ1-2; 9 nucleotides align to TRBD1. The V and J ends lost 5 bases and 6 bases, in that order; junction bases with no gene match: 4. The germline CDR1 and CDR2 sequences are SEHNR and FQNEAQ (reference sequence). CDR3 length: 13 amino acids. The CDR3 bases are TGTGCCAGCAGCCCTACAGGGGGCGATGGCTACACCTTC. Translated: CASSPTGGDGYTF.

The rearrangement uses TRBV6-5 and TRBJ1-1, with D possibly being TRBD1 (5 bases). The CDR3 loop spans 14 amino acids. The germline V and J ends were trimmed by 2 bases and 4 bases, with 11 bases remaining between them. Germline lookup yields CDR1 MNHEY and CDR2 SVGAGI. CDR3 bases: TGTGCCAGCAGTTACGGGGGGATCCGCACTGAAGCTTTCTTT. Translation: CASSYGGIRTEAFF.

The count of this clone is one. The CDR3 nucleotides read TGCGCCAGCAGCCAAGATTTGGCTCTTGCGGCAGAGACCCAGTACTTC. It codes for CASSQDLALAAETQYF. The chain combines TRBV4-1 with TRBJ2-5; no definite D call. Germline V gene data show CDR1 as MGHRA and CDR2 as YSYEKL. The V end was cut by 0 bases, the J end by 4 bases, with 15 bases between. The CDR3 covers 16 residues.

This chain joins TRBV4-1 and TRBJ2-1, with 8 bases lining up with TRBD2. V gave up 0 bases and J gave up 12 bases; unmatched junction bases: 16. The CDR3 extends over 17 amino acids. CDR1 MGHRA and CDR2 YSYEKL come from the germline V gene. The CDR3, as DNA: TGCGCCAGCAGCCAAGATGGGGGTGAACTAGCGGCTTCCGGGCAGTTCTTC. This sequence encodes CASSQDGGELAASGQFF.

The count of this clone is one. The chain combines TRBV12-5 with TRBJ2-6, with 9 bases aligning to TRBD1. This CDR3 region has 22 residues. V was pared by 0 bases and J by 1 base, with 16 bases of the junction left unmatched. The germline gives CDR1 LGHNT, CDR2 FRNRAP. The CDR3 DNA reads TGTGCTAGTGGTTTGGTACTTCGGGGATTGGGACAGGGATTTTCTGGGGCCAACGTCCTGACTTTC. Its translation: CASGLVLRGLGQGFSGANVLTF.

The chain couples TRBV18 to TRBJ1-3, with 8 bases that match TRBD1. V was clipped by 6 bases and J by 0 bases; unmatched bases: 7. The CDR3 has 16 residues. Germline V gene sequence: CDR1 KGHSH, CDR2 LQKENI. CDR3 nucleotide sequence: TGTGCCAGCTCGCTCAGGGGGCTCGACTCTGGAAACACCATATATTTT. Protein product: CASSLRGLDSGNTIYF.

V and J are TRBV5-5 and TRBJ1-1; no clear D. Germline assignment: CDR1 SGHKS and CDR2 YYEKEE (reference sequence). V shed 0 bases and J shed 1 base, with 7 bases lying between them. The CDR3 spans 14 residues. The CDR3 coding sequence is TGTGCCAGCAGCTTGGACTATCGGAACACTGAAGCTTTCTTT. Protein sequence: CASSLDYRNTEAFF.

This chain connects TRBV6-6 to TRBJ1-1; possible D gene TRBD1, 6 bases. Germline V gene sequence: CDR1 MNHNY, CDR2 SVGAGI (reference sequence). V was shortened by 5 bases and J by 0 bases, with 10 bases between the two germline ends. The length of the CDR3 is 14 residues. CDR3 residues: CASSVGHLNTEAFF. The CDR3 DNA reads TGTGCCAGCAGTGTGGGACACCTGAACACTGAAGCTTTCTTT.

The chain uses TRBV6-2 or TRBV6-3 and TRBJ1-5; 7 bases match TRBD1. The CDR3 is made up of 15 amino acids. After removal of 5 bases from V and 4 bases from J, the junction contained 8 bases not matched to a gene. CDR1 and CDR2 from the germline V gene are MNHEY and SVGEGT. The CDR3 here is CASSPTGLANQPQHF. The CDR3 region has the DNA TGTGCCAGCAGTCCGACAGGGTTAGCAAATCAGCCCCAGCATTTT.

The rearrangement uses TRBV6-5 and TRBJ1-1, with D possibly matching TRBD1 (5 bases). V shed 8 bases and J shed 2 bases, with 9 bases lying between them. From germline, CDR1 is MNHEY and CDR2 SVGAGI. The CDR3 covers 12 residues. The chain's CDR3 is CASHGANTEAFF. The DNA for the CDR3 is TGTGCCAGCCATGGGGCTAACACTGAAGCTTTCTTT.

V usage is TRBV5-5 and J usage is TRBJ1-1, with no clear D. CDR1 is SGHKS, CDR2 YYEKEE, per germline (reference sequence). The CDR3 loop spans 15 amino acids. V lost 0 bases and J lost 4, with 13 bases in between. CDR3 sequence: CASSLAVFEGTEAFF. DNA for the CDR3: TGTGCCAGCAGCTTGGCAGTGTTTGAGGGCACTGAAGCTTTCTTT.

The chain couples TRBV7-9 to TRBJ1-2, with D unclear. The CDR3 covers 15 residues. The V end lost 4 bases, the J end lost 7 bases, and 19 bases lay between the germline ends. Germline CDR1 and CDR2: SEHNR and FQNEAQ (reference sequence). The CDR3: CASSSLVEPPRGYTF. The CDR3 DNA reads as TGTGCCAGCAGCTCGCTGGTTGAGCCCCCCCGTGGCTACACCTTC.

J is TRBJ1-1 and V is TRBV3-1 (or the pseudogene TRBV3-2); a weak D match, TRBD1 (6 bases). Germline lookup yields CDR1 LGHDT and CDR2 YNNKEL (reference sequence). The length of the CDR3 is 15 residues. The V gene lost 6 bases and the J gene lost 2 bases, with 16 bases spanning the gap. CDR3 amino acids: CASRSHTGTNTEAFF. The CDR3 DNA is TGTGCCAGCAGGTCTCACACAGGGACCAACACTGAAGCTTTCTTT.

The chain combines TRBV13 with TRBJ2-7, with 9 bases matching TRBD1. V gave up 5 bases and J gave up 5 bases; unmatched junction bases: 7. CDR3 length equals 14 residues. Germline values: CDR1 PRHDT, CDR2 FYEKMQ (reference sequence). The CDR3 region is CASSPGQGADEQYF. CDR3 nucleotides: TGTGCCAGCAGCCCGGGACAGGGAGCCGACGAGCAGTACTTC.

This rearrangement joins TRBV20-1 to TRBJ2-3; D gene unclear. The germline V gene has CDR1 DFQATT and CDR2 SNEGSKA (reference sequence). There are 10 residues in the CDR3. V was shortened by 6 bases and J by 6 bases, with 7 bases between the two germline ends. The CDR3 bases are TGCAGTGCCTATCGGGATACGCAGTATTTT. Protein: CSAYRDTQYF.